These 5 T cell receptor beta chains share one sample of origin, sequenced in a study of blood T cells in healthy people across ages. A second PCR, run for 7 to 11 cycles, used a sample-barcoded 5' primer plus a J-beta primer mix. MiXCR was run by TCRdb on the 5' RACE reads, yielding one entry per CDR3 protein. The sample records 650,000 to 950,000 distinct CDR3 sequences, around 45% being singletons. The specimen was blood. The origin of the receptors is a man aged 60 to 69 in good health.

The V and J genes are TRBV2 and TRBJ1-2; D is possibly TRBD1 (5 bases). The CDR3 is 12 residues long. Trimming cost V 6 bases and J 4 bases, with 9 bases left between them. Germline V gives CDR1 SNHLY, CDR2 FYNNEI. CDR3 sequence reads: CASRQEPYGYTF. The DNA of the CDR3 is TGTGCCAGCAGACAGGAGCCCTATGGCTACACCTTC.

V gene TRBV6-6 combines with J gene TRBJ2-2; D perhaps matches TRBD1 (5 bases). Trimming cost V 7 bases and J 0 bases, with 15 bases left between them. Germline lookup yields CDR1 MNHNY and CDR2 SVGAGI (reference sequence). The CDR3 runs to 16 residues. In DNA, the CDR3 is TGTGCCAGCAATAACATGGGGCCCGCGAACACCGGGGAGCTGTTTTTT. This codes for CASNNMGPANTGELFF.

The J gene is TRBJ2-7, the V gene TRBV29-1; 12 bases fit TRBD1. This CDR3 has 17 residues. The ends lost 2 bases at V and 7 bases at J; junction bases unmatched: 15. From germline, CDR1 is SQVTM and CDR2 ANQGSEA. This CDR3 is CSVERGLRDRGRDEQYF. For the CDR3, the DNA is TGCAGCGTTGAAAGGGGGCTTAGGGACAGGGGGCGCGATGAGCAGTACTTC.

The chain is built from TRBV4-3 and TRBJ2-3; D is possibly TRBD1 (5 bases). Germline V CDR1 and CDR2: LGHNA, YSLEER. The CDR3 is 13 residues long. Trimming cost V 2 bases and J 3 bases, with 6 bases left between them. CDR3 region: CASSQRQTDTQYF. CDR3 bases: TGCGCCAGCAGCCAAAGACAGACAGATACGCAGTATTTT.

This clonotype was counted between two and nine times. The chain is built from TRBV20-1 and TRBJ2-1; D unclear. The CDR3 has 10 amino acids. In germline, CDR1 is DFQATT, CDR2 SNEGSKA (reference sequence). Trimming cost V 4 bases and J 10 bases, with 8 bases left between them. The CDR3: CSAITFEQFF. The CDR3 bases are TGCAGTGCTATCACGTTCGAGCAGTTCTTC.